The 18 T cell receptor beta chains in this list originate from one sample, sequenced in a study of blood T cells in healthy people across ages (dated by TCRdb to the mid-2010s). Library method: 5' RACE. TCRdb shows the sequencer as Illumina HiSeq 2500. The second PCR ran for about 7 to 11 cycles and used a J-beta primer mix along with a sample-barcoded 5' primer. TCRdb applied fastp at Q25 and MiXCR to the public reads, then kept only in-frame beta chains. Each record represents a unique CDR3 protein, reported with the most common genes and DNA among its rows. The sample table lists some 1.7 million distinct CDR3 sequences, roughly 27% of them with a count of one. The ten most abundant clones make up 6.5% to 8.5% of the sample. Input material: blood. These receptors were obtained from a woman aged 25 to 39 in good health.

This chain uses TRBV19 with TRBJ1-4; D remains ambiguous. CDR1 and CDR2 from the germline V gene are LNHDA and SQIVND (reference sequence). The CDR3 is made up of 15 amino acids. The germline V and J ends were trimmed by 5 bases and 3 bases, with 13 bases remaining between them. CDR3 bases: TGTGCCAGTAGTCGTTCGCGGGCGGCTAATGAAAAACTGTTTTTT. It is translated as CASSRSRAANEKLFF.

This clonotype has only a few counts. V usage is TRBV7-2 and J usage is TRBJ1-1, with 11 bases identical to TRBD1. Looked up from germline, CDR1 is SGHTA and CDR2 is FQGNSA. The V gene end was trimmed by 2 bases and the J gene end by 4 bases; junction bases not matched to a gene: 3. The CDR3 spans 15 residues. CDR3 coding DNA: TGTGCCAGCAGCTTAACCGGGACAGGGGGCACTGAAGCTTTCTTT. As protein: CASSLTGTGGTEAFF.

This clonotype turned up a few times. CDR3 sequence (DNA): TGCGCCAGCAGCCATCAAGGGTCCCCCGCGACGCAGTATTTT. Protein: CASSHQGSPATQYF. V is TRBV4-3 and J is TRBJ2-3; no reliable D call. There are 14 residues in the CDR3. The germline V and J ends were trimmed by 3 bases and 9 bases, with 16 bases remaining between them. Germline V gene data show CDR1 as LGHNA and CDR2 as YSLEER.

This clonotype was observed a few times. Written as DNA, the CDR3 is TGTGCCAGCAGGTGGACGGCGAACACTGAAGCTTTCTTT. It translates to CASRWTANTEAFF. The chain joins TRBV11-2 to TRBJ1-1; no reliable D call. With 6 bases removed from V and 1 base from J, the gap between germline ends came to 9 bases. Germline V gene sequence: CDR1 SGHAT, CDR2 FQNNGV. The CDR3 is 13 amino acids.

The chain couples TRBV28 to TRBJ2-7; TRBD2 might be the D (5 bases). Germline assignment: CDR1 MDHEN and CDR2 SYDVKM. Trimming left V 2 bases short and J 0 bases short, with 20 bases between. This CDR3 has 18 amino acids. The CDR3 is CASSLRRPRTVRSYEQYF. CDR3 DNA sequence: TGTGCCAGCAGTTTACGGCGGCCGAGGACTGTACGCTCCTACGAGCAGTACTTC.

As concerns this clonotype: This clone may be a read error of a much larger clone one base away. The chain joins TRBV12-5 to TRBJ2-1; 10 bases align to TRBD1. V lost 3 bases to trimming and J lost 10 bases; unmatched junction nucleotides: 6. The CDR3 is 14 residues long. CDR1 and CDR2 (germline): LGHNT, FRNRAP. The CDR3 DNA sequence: TGTGCTAGTGGTTTCCGGGACAGGGGTGAAGAGCAGTTCTTC. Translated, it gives CASGFRDRGEEQFF.

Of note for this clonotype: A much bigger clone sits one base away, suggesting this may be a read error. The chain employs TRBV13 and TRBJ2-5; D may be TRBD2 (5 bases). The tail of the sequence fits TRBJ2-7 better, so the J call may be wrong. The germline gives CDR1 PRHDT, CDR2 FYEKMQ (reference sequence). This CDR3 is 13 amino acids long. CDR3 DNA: TGTGCCAGCAGCTCGTTCCGAGGGTTCGAGCAGTACTTC. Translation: CASSSFRGFEQYF.

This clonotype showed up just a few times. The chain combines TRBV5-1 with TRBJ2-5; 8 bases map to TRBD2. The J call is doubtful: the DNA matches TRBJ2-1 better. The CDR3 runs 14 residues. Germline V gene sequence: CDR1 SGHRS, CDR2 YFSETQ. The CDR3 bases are TGCGCCAGCAGCAGCGGGGGAGTTCAAGAGACCCAGTTCTTC. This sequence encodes CASSSGGVQETQFF.

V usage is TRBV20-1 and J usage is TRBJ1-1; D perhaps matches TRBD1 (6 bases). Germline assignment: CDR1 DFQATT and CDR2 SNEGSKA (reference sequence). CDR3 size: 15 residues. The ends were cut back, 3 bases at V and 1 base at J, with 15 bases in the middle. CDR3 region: CSASPRRGANTEAFF. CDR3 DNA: TGCAGTGCTAGCCCCCGGCGGGGGGCGAACACTGAAGCTTTCTTT.

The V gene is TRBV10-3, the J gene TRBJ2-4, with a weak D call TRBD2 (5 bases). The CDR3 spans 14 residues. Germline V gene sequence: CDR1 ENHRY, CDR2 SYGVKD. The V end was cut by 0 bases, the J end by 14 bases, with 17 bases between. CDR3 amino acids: CAISESTQASGKYF. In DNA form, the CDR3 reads TGTGCCATCAGTGAGTCGACTCAAGCCTCCGGGAAGTACTTC.

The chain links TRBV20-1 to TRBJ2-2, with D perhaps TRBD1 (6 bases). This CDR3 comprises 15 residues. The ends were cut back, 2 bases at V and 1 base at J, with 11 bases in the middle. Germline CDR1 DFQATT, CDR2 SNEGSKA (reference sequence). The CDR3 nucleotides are TGCAGTGCTAGACCGGGACAACTGAACACCGGGGAGCTGTTTTTT. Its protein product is CSARPGQLNTGELFF.

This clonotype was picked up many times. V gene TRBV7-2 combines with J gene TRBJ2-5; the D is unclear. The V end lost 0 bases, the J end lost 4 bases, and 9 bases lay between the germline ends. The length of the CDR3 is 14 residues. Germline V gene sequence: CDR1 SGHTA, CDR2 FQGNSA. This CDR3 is CASSLAGLRETQYF. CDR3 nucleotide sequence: TGTGCCAGCAGCTTAGCGGGGTTACGAGAGACCCAGTACTTC.

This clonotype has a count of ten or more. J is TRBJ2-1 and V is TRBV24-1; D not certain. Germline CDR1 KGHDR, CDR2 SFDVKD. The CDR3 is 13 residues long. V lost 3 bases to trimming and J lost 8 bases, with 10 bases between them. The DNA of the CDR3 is TGTGCCACCAGTGATCCCACTGAGGATGAGCAGTTCTTC. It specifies CATSDPTEDEQFF.

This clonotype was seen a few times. For the CDR3, the DNA is TGTGCCAGCAGCCGTGTACCCGGGGAGCTGTTTTTT. Its protein is CASSRVPGELFF. The gene calls are TRBV7-7 and TRBJ2-2; D not certain. This CDR3 has 12 amino acids. Trimming removed 5 bases at V and 6 bases at J, with 7 bases between. CDR1 and CDR2 (germline): SSHAT, FNYEAQ (reference sequence). Based on the CDR3 plus reference TRBV7-7 and TRBJ2-2, the full variable domain is GAGVSQSPRYKVTKRGQDVTLRCDPISSHATLYWYQQALGQGPEFLTYFNYEAQPDKSGLPSDRFSAERPEGSISTLTIQRTEQRDSAMYRCASSRVPGELFFGEGSRLTVL.

CDR3 nucleotide sequence: TGCAGTGCTCCCACTCCGGGACTAGCGGGAGACAGTGAGCAGTTCTTC. Its translation: CSAPTPGLAGDSEQFF. This chain uses TRBV20-1 with TRBJ2-1; TRBD2 matches at 14 bases. Germline CDR1 and CDR2: DFQATT and SNEGSKA (reference sequence). The V segment lost 5 bases and the J segment 9 bases; nucleotides outside the gene matches: 12. The CDR3 length is 16 residues.

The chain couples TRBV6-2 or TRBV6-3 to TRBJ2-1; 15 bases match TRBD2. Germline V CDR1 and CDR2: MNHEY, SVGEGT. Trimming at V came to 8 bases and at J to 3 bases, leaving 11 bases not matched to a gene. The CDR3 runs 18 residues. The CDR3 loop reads CASGTSGGKQIIYNEQFF. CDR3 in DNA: TGTGCCAGCGGGACTAGCGGGGGGAAACAAATAATCTACAATGAGCAGTTCTTC.

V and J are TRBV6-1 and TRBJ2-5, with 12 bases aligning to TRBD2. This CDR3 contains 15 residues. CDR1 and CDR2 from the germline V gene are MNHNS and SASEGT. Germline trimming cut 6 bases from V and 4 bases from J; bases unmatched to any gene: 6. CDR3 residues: CASRQRTSGAETQYF. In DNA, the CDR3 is TGTGCCAGCAGACAGAGGACTAGCGGGGCAGAGACCCAGTACTTC.

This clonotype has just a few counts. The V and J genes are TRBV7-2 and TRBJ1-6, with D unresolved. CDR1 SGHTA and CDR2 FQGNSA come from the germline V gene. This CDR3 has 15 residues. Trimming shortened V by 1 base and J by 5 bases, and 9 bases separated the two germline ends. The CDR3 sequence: CASSLVSYNNSPLHF. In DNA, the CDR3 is TGTGCCAGCAGCTTAGTCTCATATAATAATTCACCCCTCCACTTT.